This T cell receptor beta chain was obtained from a study of T cell responses to AZD1222 COVID-19 vaccine. Overall study results and limits: A rise in Spike-specific TCR breadth and depth followed two AZD1222 doses.

The germline V gene has CDR1 LNHDA and CDR2 SQIVND (reference sequence). J gave up 0 bases and V 6 bases, and 7 bases lay outside the gene matches. CDR3 length: 15 amino acids. The table came from immunoSEQ multiplex PCR; TCRdb's copy has only in-frame clones and leaves some out. The sample has approximately 150,000 clones, 80% to 90% seen once. As for this clone: As yet, its antigen is unknown.

Sequencing used peripheral blood, obtained on day 0 of AZD1222 vaccination. This clonotype originated in an adult in good health. The chain carries TRBV19 and TRBJ2-7; 8 nucleotides agree with TRBD1. For the CDR3, the DNA is TGTGCCAGTAGCCGCCGGACAGGGAGCTCCTACGAGCAGTACTTC. This sequence encodes CASSRRTGSSYEQYF.